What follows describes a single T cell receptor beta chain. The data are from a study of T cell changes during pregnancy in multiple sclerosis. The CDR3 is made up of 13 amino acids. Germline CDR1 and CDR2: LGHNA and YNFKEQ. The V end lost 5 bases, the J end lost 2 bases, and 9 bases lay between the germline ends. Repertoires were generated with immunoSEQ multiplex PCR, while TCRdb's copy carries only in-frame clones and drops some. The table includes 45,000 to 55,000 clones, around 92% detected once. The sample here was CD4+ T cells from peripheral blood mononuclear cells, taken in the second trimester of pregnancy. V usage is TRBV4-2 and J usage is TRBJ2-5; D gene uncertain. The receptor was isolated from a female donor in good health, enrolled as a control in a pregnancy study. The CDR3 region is CASSSSRQETQYF. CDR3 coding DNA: TGTGCCAGCAGCAGTTCTAGGCAAGAGACCCAGTACTTC.